Below are 30 T cell receptor beta chains sequenced from a single sample in a study of post-analysis software for immune sequencing data. These TCRs' antigens remain unknown. Regarding the study as a whole: Controls showed lower frequencies than patients for five TRBV segments, and TRBV5-6, TRBV5-1 and TRBV20-1 were among these.

Unique molecular identifiers had been added to the TCR beta cDNA libraries. From the PCR reads, TCRdb called clonotypes with MiXCR, one entry per CDR3 protein. This sample has around 500,000 distinct CDR3 sequences, with roughly 34% found just once. The sequenced sample was blood. All receptors come from a girl aged 2-17 years with multiple sclerosis.

The V and J genes are TRBV5-1 and TRBJ2-3; 8 bases agree with TRBD2. CDR1 is SGHRS and CDR2 is YFSETQ in the germline V gene. CDR3 size: 16 residues. The V segment lost 6 bases and the J segment 3 bases; nucleotides outside the gene matches: 12. CDR3 DNA sequence: TGCGCCAGCATGGCCATCGGCGGGGGGCATACAGATACGCAGTATTTT. It codes for CASMAIGGGHTDTQYF.

This rearrangement joins TRBV3-1 to TRBJ1-1, with 8 bases that match TRBD1. CDR3 length: 12 amino acids. The V gene end was trimmed by 8 bases and the J gene end by 4 bases; junction bases not matched to a gene: 3. The germline V gene has CDR1 LGHDT and CDR2 YNNKEL (reference sequence). CDR3 sequence: CASGQGVTEAFF. DNA of the CDR3: TGTGCCAGCGGACAGGGCGTCACTGAAGCTTTCTTT.

The rearrangement joins TRBV20-1 to TRBJ1-2; D is perhaps TRBD1 (6 bases). The germline CDR1 and CDR2 sequences are DFQATT and SNEGSKA (reference sequence). V dropped 6 bases and J dropped 4 bases, with 18 bases sitting between them. The CDR3 loop spans 14 amino acids. The CDR3 loop reads CSAPQQGHIYGYTF. DNA for the CDR3: TGCAGTGCCCCGCAGCAGGGACATATCTATGGCTACACCTTC.

This clonotype was detected only a few times. The rearrangement uses TRBV6-5 and TRBJ2-5, with D perhaps matching TRBD1 (7 bases). Germline V gene lookup returns CDR1 MNHEY and CDR2 SVGAGI. The germline V and J ends were trimmed by 2 bases and 7 bases, with 14 bases remaining between them. The CDR3 loop spans 14 amino acids. The CDR3 DNA reads TGTGCCAGCAGTTACGCGGGACGGACAGGGACCCAGTACTTC. Translation: CASSYAGRTGTQYF.

The V and J genes are TRBV24-1 and TRBJ2-5, with D possibly called TRBD1 or TRBD2 (5 bases each). Deletions cut 5 bases from V and 5 bases from J, with 20 bases between. This CDR3 region has 16 residues. CDR1 and CDR2 from the germline V gene are KGHDR and SFDVKD. The CDR3 nucleotides read TGTGCCACCAGTGGGGCGGGTACAGGAAGGTCTGAGACCCAGTACTTC. Protein product: CATSGAGTGRSETQYF.

V is TRBV25-1 and J is TRBJ2-1; D is unclear. With 4 bases removed from V and 5 bases from J, the gap between germline ends came to 6 bases. In germline, CDR1 is MGHDK, CDR2 SYGVNS. The CDR3 extends over 12 amino acids. CDR3 residues: CASSVYDNEQFF. Written as DNA, the CDR3 is TGTGCCAGCAGTGTTTACGACAATGAGCAGTTCTTC.

Details on this clonotype: At one of its ends the junction is not consistent with the germline gene, which may arise from a read error. In DNA, the CDR3 is TGTGCCAGCAGTTTTTCGGGGGGCTCCGACGAGCAGTACTTC. This translates into CASSFSGGSDEQYF. V gene TRBV12-3 or TRBV12-4 combines with J gene TRBJ2-7; possible D gene TRBD2, 7 bases. This CDR3 has 14 amino acids.

The count of this clonotype is one. The genes are TRBV7-9 and TRBJ1-4; D is ambiguous. The V end lost 5 bases, the J end lost 5 bases, and 18 bases lay between the germline ends. The CDR3 length is 16 residues. From germline, CDR1 is SEHNR and CDR2 FQNEAQ (reference sequence). The CDR3 coding sequence is TGTGCCAGCAGCACAACCCAGGCCGCGACGAATGAAAAACTGTTTTTT. Its translation is CASSTTQAATNEKLFF.

CDR3 in amino acids: CASSLAGGESYSGANVLTF. In nucleotides, the CDR3 is TGCGCCAGCAGCTTGGCCGGTGGGGAGAGCTACTCTGGGGCCAACGTCCTGACTTTC. This chain joins TRBV5-1 and TRBJ2-6; D may be TRBD2 (5 bases). Germline V lookup: CDR1 SGHRS, CDR2 YFSETQ. V lost 0 bases and J 0 bases, leaving 16 bases between the germline ends. The CDR3 has 19 residues.

This clonotype has a handful of counts. The chain combines TRBV6-6 with TRBJ1-2; 7 nucleotides agree with TRBD1. With 5 bases clipped from V and 5 bases from J, the junction kept 8 bases outside the gene matches. CDR3 length: 14 amino acids. Germline V gene lookup returns CDR1 MNHNY and CDR2 SVGAGI (reference sequence). CDR3 coding DNA: TGTGCCAGCAGTAGGCTCAGGACAGGTTATGGCTACACCTTC. Its translation: CASSRLRTGYGYTF.

The chain joins TRBV7-9 to TRBJ1-2, with D tentatively TRBD1 (6 bases). Trimming removed 4 bases from V and 0 bases from J, with 12 bases in between. From germline, CDR1 is SEHNR and CDR2 FQNEAQ (reference sequence). The CDR3 runs to 15 residues. The CDR3 loop is CASSSDRTSNYGYTF. The CDR3 coding sequence is TGTGCCAGCAGCTCTGACAGGACCTCTAACTATGGCTACACCTTC.

V gene TRBV5-1 combines with J gene TRBJ2-7; D may be TRBD1 or TRBD2 (5 bases each). This CDR3 has 13 residues. Germline loops: CDR1 SGHRS, CDR2 YFSETQ. The V gene lost 7 bases and the J gene lost 10 bases, with 21 bases spanning the gap. CDR3 in amino acids: CASLLEGSLDQYF. Here the CDR3 DNA reads TGCGCCAGCCTCCTTGAGGGGTCTTTAGACCAGTACTTC.

The chain employs TRBV20-1 and TRBJ2-4; a weak D match, TRBD1 (5 bases). Germline V gene lookup returns CDR1 DFQATT and CDR2 SNEGSKA (reference sequence). The CDR3 length is 16 residues. V lost 3 bases and J 1 base, leaving 16 bases between the germline ends. The CDR3 loop is CSARKGQGFAKNIQYF. DNA of the CDR3: TGCAGTGCTAGGAAAGGGCAGGGTTTTGCCAAAAACATTCAGTACTTC.

This rearrangement joins TRBV7-9 to TRBJ1-2; D may be TRBD1 (5 bases). Germline V gene lookup returns CDR1 SEHNR and CDR2 FQNEAQ (reference sequence). Trimming left V 5 bases short and J 4 bases short, with 14 bases between. The CDR3 length is 14 residues. The CDR3: CASSQRGSFYGYTF. The CDR3 DNA reads TGTGCCAGCAGCCAACGGGGCAGTTTCTATGGCTACACCTTC. Combining the CDR3 with reference TRBV7-9 and TRBJ1-2 gives the whole variable domain DTGVSQNPRHKITKRGQNVTFRCDPISEHNRLYWYRQTLGQGPEFLTYFQNEAQLEKSRLLSDRFSAERPKGSFSTLEIQRTEQGDSAMYLCASSQRGSFYGYTFGSGTRLTVV.

The rearrangement joins TRBV5-1 to TRBJ2-1, with TRBD2 identical over 7 bases. The CDR3 covers 14 residues. Germline lookup yields CDR1 SGHRS and CDR2 YFSETQ. Trimming cost V 3 bases and J 2 bases; bases outside gene matches: 2. CDR3 sequence (DNA): TGCGCCAGCAGCTCAGGACTAGCCTACAATGAGCAGTTCTTC. Translated, it gives CASSSGLAYNEQFF.

This clonotype was observed a handful of times. The V gene is TRBV5-1, the J gene TRBJ1-6; D not certain. V was trimmed by 0 bases and J by 8 bases, leaving 6 bases between them. Germline loops: CDR1 SGHRS, CDR2 YFSETQ. This CDR3 region has 13 residues. Here the CDR3 DNA reads TGCGCCAGCAGCTTGGAGCCCTATTCACCCCTCCACTTT. This encodes CASSLEPYSPLHF. Supplemented by reference TRBV5-1 and TRBJ1-6, the full variable domain reads KAGVTQTPRYLIKTRGQQVTLSCSPISGHRSVSWYQQTPGQGLQFLFEYFSETQRNKGNFPGRFSGRQFSNSRSEMNVSTLELGDSALYLCASSLEPYSPLHFGNGTRLTVT.

This sequence joins TRBV9 and TRBJ2-3, with 7 bases lining up with TRBD1. The V and J ends lost 0 bases and 5 bases, in that order; junction bases with no gene match: 15. CDR3 size: 18 residues. The germline CDR1 and CDR2 sequences are SGDLS and YYNGEE. This chain's CDR3 is CASSVGIEGAWSQDTQYF. The DNA of the CDR3 is TGTGCCAGCAGCGTAGGAATCGAGGGGGCCTGGTCGCAAGATACGCAGTATTTT.

This clonotype was seen a few times. The chain is built from TRBV12-3 or TRBV12-4 and TRBJ2-5; D is perhaps TRBD1 (5 bases). The CDR3 consists of 14 residues. Trimming cost V 3 bases and J 5 bases, with 13 bases left between them. This CDR3 is CASSLGQGLETQYF. The CDR3 coding sequence is TGTGCCAGCAGTTTGGGGCAGGGTCTGGAGACCCAGTACTTC.

CDR3 residues: CASSSDIGYTF. The DNA for the CDR3 is TGTGCCAGCAGTTCGGACATTGGCTACACCTTC. The chain joins TRBV12-3 or TRBV12-4 to TRBJ1-2; D is possibly TRBD1 (5 bases). V was shortened by 4 bases and J by 7 bases, with 7 bases between the two germline ends. CDR3 length equals 11 residues.

J is TRBJ2-5 and V is TRBV20-1; 11 bases map to TRBD2. The CDR3 is 15 residues long. After removal of 5 bases from V and 0 bases from J, the junction contained 5 bases not matched to a gene. The V gene's germline CDR1 is DFQATT and CDR2 SNEGSKA (reference sequence). The CDR3 DNA reads TGCAGTGCTGAACCGGGACTAGCGGACCAAGAGACCCAGTACTTC. Translation gives CSAEPGLADQETQYF.

Comments on this clonotype: Its ends do not fully match the called genes, so a read error is possible. This chain links TRBV7-8 with TRBJ1-6; 8 positions match TRBD1. The germline V gene encodes CDR1 SGHVS and CDR2 FQNEAQ. The CDR3 covers 17 residues. This chain's CDR3 is CASSSGDRSFYNSPPHF. The DNA for the CDR3 is TGTGCCAGCAGCTCCGGGGACAGGTCATTTTATAATTCACCCCCCCACTTT.

This clonotype came up a few times. The CDR3 protein is CASTTSTRPSYGYTF. CDR3 sequence (DNA): TGTGCCAGCACCACTTCGACAAGACCTAGCTATGGCTACACCTTC. The chain couples TRBV12-3 or TRBV12-4 to TRBJ1-2, with D uncertain. The V end lost 7 bases, the J end lost 4 bases, and 19 bases lay between the germline ends. The CDR3 totals 15 residues.

This clonotype has only a few counts. The J gene is TRBJ2-7, the V gene TRBV7-2, with D possibly TRBD1 on 5 matching bases. Germline V gene lookup returns CDR1 SGHTA and CDR2 FQGNSA. V was trimmed by 5 bases and J by 5 bases, leaving 13 bases between them. CDR3 length: 13 amino acids. CDR3: CASSPMGRNEQYF. The CDR3 DNA is TGTGCCAGCAGCCCTATGGGGCGCAACGAGCAGTACTTC.

This clonotype occurred a few times. The chain has TRBV4-1 and TRBJ2-7; D is perhaps TRBD2 (6 bases). Trimming shortened V by 1 base and J by 5 bases, and 12 bases separated the two germline ends. Germline lookup yields CDR1 MGHRA and CDR2 YSYEKL. CDR3 size: 14 residues. CDR3 residues: CASSQAGDLDEQYF. CDR3 DNA sequence: TGCGCCAGCAGCCAAGCGGGGGATCTTGACGAGCAGTACTTC.

This chain links TRBV5-5 with TRBJ2-7; D unclear. Deletions cut 2 bases from V and 3 bases from J, with 6 bases between. This CDR3 has 12 residues. Germline V gene sequence: CDR1 SGHKS, CDR2 YYEKEE (reference sequence). CDR3 protein: CASSFTNYEQYF. CDR3 coding DNA: TGTGCCAGCAGCTTTACTAACTACGAGCAGTACTTC.

V and J are TRBV20-1 and TRBJ2-7; 13 bases are shared with TRBD2. Trimming took 5 bases from V and 9 from J; bases not matched to a gene: 10. Germline CDR1 DFQATT, CDR2 SNEGSKA (reference sequence). This CDR3 region has 14 residues. The CDR3 DNA reads as TGCAGTGCTGCCCGACTAGCGGGGGGAAGCGGGCAGTACTTC. Amino acid sequence: CSAARLAGGSGQYF.

This clonotype showed up just a few times. The genes are TRBV4-2 and TRBJ2-3; TRBD2 might be the D (6 bases). This CDR3 comprises 18 residues. Germline CDR1 LGHNA, CDR2 YNFKEQ. Trimming removed 4 bases from V and 2 bases from J, with 22 bases in between. CDR3 sequence: CASSRQQSGLTSTDTQYF. Written as DNA, the CDR3 is TGTGCCAGCAGCCGGCAACAATCGGGACTGACTTCCACAGATACGCAGTATTTT.

There are a few counts of this clonotype. The chain has TRBV7-9 and TRBJ2-1; 14 bases agree with TRBD2. V was clipped by 4 bases and J by 8 bases; unmatched bases: 4. The CDR3 has 15 residues. The germline V gene encodes CDR1 SEHNR and CDR2 FQNEAQ (reference sequence). The DNA for the CDR3 is TGTGCCAGCAGCTCCGGGACTAGCGGGGGCTATGAGCAGTTCTTC. The encoded protein is CASSSGTSGGYEQFF. Supplemented by reference TRBV7-9 and TRBJ2-1, the full variable domain reads DTGVSQNPRHKITKRGQNVTFRCDPISEHNRLYWYRQTLGQGPEFLTYFQNEAQLEKSRLLSDRFSAERPKGSFSTLEIQRTEQGDSAMYLCASSSGTSGGYEQFFGPGTRLTVL.

This clonotype was observed a few times. V and J are TRBV2 and TRBJ2-7; tentative D call: TRBD2 (5 bases). The J call is doubtful: the DNA matches TRBJ2-5 better. Germline CDR1 and CDR2: SNHLY and FYNNEI. The CDR3 loop spans 13 amino acids. The CDR3 DNA reads TGTGCCAGCAGTCCCGGGGAACTGGGGACCCAGTACTTC. Translating it yields CASSPGELGTQYF.

In its sample, this clonotype was seen a few times. Sequence at one end of the junction differs from germline and may be a read error. V gene TRBV12-3 or TRBV12-4 combines with J gene TRBJ2-7, with 11 nucleotides matching TRBD2. The CDR3 runs to 14 residues. In nucleotides, the CDR3 is TGTGCCAGCAGATTAGCGGGGGGGTCCTACGAGCAGTACTTC. This codes for CASRLAGGSYEQYF.